These 14 T cell receptor beta chains came from one sample sequenced in a study of T cells expressing NK-cell markers. For each CDR3 protein, TCRdb gives one entry from its re-call of the 5' RACE reads, without DNA. The table for this sample gives around 260,000 distinct CDR3 sequences. Sample: blood T cells: a sorted CD56 or NKG2C T cell subset, CD4+ or CD8+ T cells, or bulk PBMC T cells (not recorded which). These receptors originate from a woman between 18 and 70 years old in good health.

The rearrangement links TRBV12-3 or TRBV12-4 to TRBJ2-2; there is no DNA to check the TCRdb D call of TRBD2. The CDR3 sequence is 18 residues long. CDR3 sequence: CASSLGLPRREKGGELFF.

The genes are TRBV5-4 and TRBJ2-1. This CDR3 is built from 13 residues. Per the germline V gene, CDR1 is SGHNT and CDR2 is YYREEE (reference sequence). The CDR3 reads CASSLGPDNEQFF.

V gene TRBV7-3 combines with J gene TRBJ2-2; TCRdb's D gene call, TRBD1, goes unchecked for lack of DNA. There are 12 residues in the CDR3. Per the germline V gene, CDR1 is SGHTA and CDR2 is FQGTGA. This chain's CDR3 is CASSFPPGELFF.

The J gene is TRBJ1-4, the V gene TRBV20-1; TCRdb gives TRBD1 as the D gene, but with no DNA this cannot be confirmed. The germline CDR1 and CDR2 sequences are DFQATT and SNEGSKA (reference sequence). The CDR3 is made up of 15 amino acids. CDR3 region: CSASAPEGQNEKLFF.

V gene TRBV4-3 combines with J gene TRBJ2-1; the TCRdb call, TRBD1, lacks DNA for checking. Germline assignment: CDR1 LGHNA and CDR2 YSLEER. CDR3 length equals 15 residues. CDR3 sequence: CASSKIGTDLNEQFF.

The chain combines TRBV20-1 with TRBJ2-7; TCRdb's D gene call, TRBD1, goes unchecked for lack of DNA. Germline V gene data show CDR1 as DFQATT and CDR2 as SNEGSKA (reference sequence). This CDR3 spans 13 amino acids. The CDR3 loop is CSARRGRADEQYF.

The CDR3 loop is CASSFGQGLNEKLFF. The genes are TRBV12-3 or TRBV12-4 and TRBJ1-4; the TCRdb D gene call, TRBD1, has no DNA to confirm it. The length of the CDR3 is 15 residues.

The chain uses TRBV12-3 or TRBV12-4 and TRBJ1-5; as DNA is missing, the TRBD1 call by TCRdb cannot be tested. This CDR3 contains 15 residues. CDR3 amino acids: CASRETGGGNQPQHF.

The rearrangement uses TRBV29-1 and TRBJ1-1. CDR1 SQVTM and CDR2 ANQGSEA come from the germline V gene. The CDR3 length is 13 residues. CDR3 sequence reads: CSVEVGLPWVAFF.

CDR3 residues: CASRSTGQARLGQFF. The chain recombines TRBV5-1 with TRBJ2-1; TCRdb lists TRBD1, though no DNA is available to test this call. The CDR3 spans 15 residues. Germline V gives CDR1 SGHRS, CDR2 YFSETQ.

The chain uses TRBV15 and TRBJ2-3. CDR1 and CDR2 from the germline V gene are LNHNV and YYDKDF (reference sequence). The CDR3 loop spans 15 amino acids. CDR3 amino acids: CATSRDKPEPDTQYF.

V and J are TRBV3-1 and TRBJ1-2. The CDR3 runs to 12 residues. The V gene's germline CDR1 is LGHDT and CDR2 YNNKEL (reference sequence). Here the CDR3 reads CASSQARRGYTF.

The chain joins TRBV5-1 to TRBJ2-4. CDR1 is SGHRS and CDR2 is YFSETQ in the germline V gene. This CDR3 comprises 15 residues. This CDR3 is CASSSAVGKENIQYF.

This chain uses TRBV7-2 with TRBJ2-1; TCRdb outputs TRBD1, but without DNA this stays unchecked. The CDR3 length is 13 residues. Looked up from germline, CDR1 is SGHTA and CDR2 is FQGNSA. The CDR3 region is CASSRDSFDEQFF.